One TCR beta chain is described in this entry. This sample was taken from a study of T cell clusters in autoimmune cytopenias. TRB rearrangements were amplified by touch-down multiplex PCR with mixed TRB-A/B primers. TCRdb re-called the multiplex PCR reads and catalogs CDR3 proteins one per entry, DNA excluded. In all, the sample yields around 4,300 distinct CDR3 sequences. The CDR3 has 13 residues. In germline, CDR1 is WNHNN, CDR2 SYGVQD (reference sequence). TRB was amplified from about 250 ng of peripheral blood genomic DNA per sample. These data also formed part of another study, on T cell repertoires in aging, cancer and after chemotherapy.

V and J are TRBV10-1 and TRBJ1-2; TCRdb gives TRBD1 as the D gene, but with no DNA this cannot be confirmed. This TCR came from a human donor in good health. The specimen was peripheral blood. The CDR3 protein is CASSDGTNYGYTF.